This record covers a single T cell receptor beta chain. Its recognized antigen is unknown. No per-base quality is available; no much larger clone lies one base away. TCRbeta CDR3 regions were amplified from genomic DNA using the immunoSEQ Assay, a bias-controlled multiplex PCR. Turning to the authors' computational methods: Within the assay, amplification of reference gene primers was used to estimate how many nucleated cells each sample contained. To quantify the absolute abundance of each unique TCRbeta CDR3 rearrangement, sequence reads were collapsed and filtered. For each sample, productive Simpson clonality was calculated as the square root of Simpson's diversity index over productive rearrangements. TCRdb holds this immuneACCESS table with in-frame rearrangements only. Some clones are missing; in checked studies, unresolved V genes explain under half, and the rest has no known cause. V, J and clone size derive from that table, while D and trimming were established from the DNA sequence. The sample table holds more than 95,000 clones, of which about 89% were seen once. The top ten hold roughly 4.6% of the sample.

The data belong to a study of blood T cell repertoires in COVID-19 (TCRdb year 2020). For the study in its entirety: Samples from collaborators originated in the United States, Italy and Spain and spanned both the acute and convalescent phases of COVID-19. The prospective study material was composed of cDNA or gDNA derived from T cells, B-cell-depleted T cells, or PBMCs. The dataset comprised deeply sampled blood TCRbeta repertoires from subjects exposed to, actively infected with, or recovered from COVID-19. The repertoires were released in a freely available public database meant as a resource for research on the immune response to SARS-CoV-2. The samples were drawn from two sources: the first 160 participants of the ongoing ImmuneRACE study, and about 1,300 subjects contributed by 6 global collaborators. Sample metadata almost always included a de-identified subject ID, COVID-19 status, age in years and sex. HLA class I and class II types, where available, came from metadata supplied by the sample provider rather than from assay-based typing.

Whole blood was collected in K2EDTA tubes by collaborating institutions according to the institutions' own protocols. For TCRbeta analysis, collaborators shipped samples in one of three forms: frozen whole blood, isolated PBMCs, or DNA extracted from either of those sample types. The CDR3 starts with the cysteine, ends with the phenylalanine, and has 12 residues. Only the CDR3 DNA stays, 36 bases, in frame from base 1. V is shortened by 3 bases, J by 7 bases, and the region joining them spans 9 bases. Sequences KGHSH (CDR1) and LQKENI (CDR2) are obtained from the germline V gene. Overall study results and their limits: Clinical and demographic metadata were provided uncurated, with the amount varying by source and participant.

Sequencing was done on a sample of peripheral blood. The sequence is built from TRBV18 and TRBJ1-2; the D gene is unclear. The TCR was taken from a human donor in a cohort sampled during active COVID-19. The nucleotide sequence reads as follows: TGTGCCAGCTCACCTCCGACTGTTGGCTACACCTTC. Its translation is CASSPPTVGYTF.